A selection of T cell receptor beta chains follows, all from one sample in a study of shared clonotypes between healthy human individuals. Profiling relied on immunoSEQ multiplex PCR, and the TCRdb table lists in-frame clones only, not all of them. This sample has just over 2,000,000 clones, with about 95% found just once. Sample: naive CD8+ T cells sorted from blood. The origin of the receptors is a young man in good health. CDR3s include the opening cysteine and the closing phenylalanine or tryptophan. Each record gives: V gene, J gene, D gene, CDR3 DNA, CDR3 protein. A D gene is named only where the DNA matches it firmly.

TRBV5-6	TRBJ2-7	TRBD1	TGTGCCAGCAGTATCGGACAGGGGGTAAACGAGCAGTACTTC	CASSIGQGVNEQYF
TRBV9	TRBJ2-7	TRBD1	TGTGCCAGCAGCGTAAGTTCCCCCCTCCCACAGGACAGGGGTACCTACGAGCAGTACTTC	CASSVSSPLPQDRGTYEQYF
TRBV9	TRBJ1-6	-	TGTGCCAGCAGCGTAGGATTTCAGGGCGGGAATTCACCCCTCCACTTT	CASSVGFQGGNSPLHF
TRBV9	TRBJ2-2	TRBD1	TGTGCCAGCAGCATCGGACAGGGGGCCACCGGGGAGCTGTTTTTT	CASSIGQGATGELFF
TRBV12-5	TRBJ2-2	-	TGTGCTAGTGGTGGTATCACCGGGGAGCTGTTTTTT	CASGGITGELFF
TRBV4-1	TRBJ1-2	-	TGCGCCAGCAGCCAAGTCTTAGGGGGTAGAGGCTACACCTTC	CASSQVLGGRGYTF
TRBV7-9	TRBJ2-7	-	TGTGCCAGCAGCATCGCCGACCGCTACGAGCAGTACTTC	CASSIADRYEQYF
TRBV6-5	TRBJ2-5	-	TGTGCCAGCAGTTACGTAGGAGGACGAGAGACCCAGTACTTC	CASSYVGGRETQYF
TRBV7-9	TRBJ1-1	TRBD1	TGTGCCAGCACCGTTTTCGGGACAGGTATGAACACTGAAGCTTTCTTT	CASTVFGTGMNTEAFF
TRBV6-1	TRBJ1-2	-	TGTGCCAGCAGTGAGCCAGGCCGCAGGGATGGCTACACCTTC	CASSEPGRRDGYTF
TRBV29-1	TRBJ2-7	-	TGCAGCGTTGAGGGGGCCAACGAGCAGTACTTC	CSVEGANEQYF
TRBV6-1	TRBJ1-5	-	TGTGCCAGCAGTGGAGCAAACGAAAGGAATCAGCCCCAGCATTTT	CASSGANERNQPQHF
TRBV6-6	TRBJ2-1	TRBD2	TGTGCCAGCAGTCGCAGCGGGAGGATGGACAATGAGCAGTTCTTC	CASSRSGRMDNEQFF
TRBV10-3	TRBJ2-5	-	TGTGCCATCAGTGAGTGGGCACAGGGCCCCCAAGAGACCCAGTACTTC	CAISEWAQGPQETQYF
TRBV7-6	TRBJ2-5	TRBD2	TGTGCCAGCAGAAGACTCCAAGCGGGAGGTTTTAAAGAGACCCAGTACTTC	CASRRLQAGGFKETQYF
TRBV2	TRBJ2-5	TRBD2	TGTGCCAGCGGCGGACTAGCGGGGGCCGGGGGGGAGACCCAGTACTTC	CASGGLAGAGGETQYF
TRBV7-9	TRBJ2-7	TRBD1	TGTGCCAGCAGCTCGTCCGGGACAGGCGGGCGAAGGCCCTACGAGCAGTACTTC	CASSSSGTGGRRPYEQYF
TRBV6-5	TRBJ2-3	TRBD2	TGTGCCAGCAGCTTTAGCGGGGCCACAGATACGCAGTATTTT	CASSFSGATDTQYF
TRBV27	TRBJ1-2	-	TGTGCCAGCAGTTATTCGGGAGGCCCTTTTGGCTACACCTTC	CASSYSGGPFGYTF
TRBV30	TRBJ1-6	-	TGTGCCTGGAGTGTACAAAGTTCCTATAATTCACCCCTCCACTTT	CAWSVQSSYNSPLHF
TRBV5-6	TRBJ2-5	TRBD1	TGTGCCAGCAGCTTAAGGACAGGGATACAAGAGACCCAGTACTTC	CASSLRTGIQETQYF
TRBV15	TRBJ2-5	-	TGTGCCACCAGCCTTGCAGGGTATGGAGAGACCCAGTACTTC	CATSLAGYGETQYF